The TCR beta chain described here comes from a study of T-cell reconstitution after alpha-beta-depleted transplantation in children listed by TCRdb under 2016. Study-wide context: Using TCR repertoire profiling, the study quantitatively followed how T-cell immune reconstitution unfolded in children after TCRalphabeta/CD19-depleted allogeneic hematopoietic cell transplantation.

The library was generated by PCR. The reads were generated on an Illumina HiSeq 2500. To normalize quantification of the TCRbeta repertoire, the TCR libraries were built with molecular barcoding that relied on unique molecular identifiers. TCRdb redid the processing of the public reads, applying fastp at Q25 and MiXCR, and retained in-frame beta chains. All rows with the same CDR3 protein become a single entry with the most common DNA and genes. Present in this sample are about 540,000 distinct CDR3 sequences, about 17% of which were seen just once. Around 3.3% of the sample is in the top ten clones. This clonotype has only a few counts. It has no known antigen specificity. No qualities accompany the bases; no much larger clone lies one base away. The V end loses 0 bases and the J end loses 10 bases, and a stretch of 12 bases separates them. Per the germline V gene (reference sequence), SEHNR is the CDR1 and FQNEAQ is the CDR2. The CDR3 contains 13 residues, cysteine and phenylalanine counted. Here the CDR3 DNA is all that survives: 39 bases in frame from base 1.

Recombination connected TRBV7-9 to TRBJ1-1, and the D gene may be TRBD1, 6 bases matching. The specimen was PBMCs from the stem cell graft donor, collected from the stem cell graft. This receptor was obtained from a human donor who donated a stem cell graft to a child with acute lymphoblastic leukemia. The bases read TGTGCCAGCAGCTTAGCGGGGACACAGGGAGCTTTCTTT. It encodes CASSLAGTQGAFF. The full variable domain, completed from the reference TRBV7-9 and TRBJ1-1 proteins outside the CDR3, reads DTGVSQNPRHKITKRGQNVTFRCDPISEHNRLYWYRQTLGQGPEFLTYFQNEAQLEKSRLLSDRFSAERPKGSFSTLEIQRTEQGDSAMYLCASSLAGTQGAFFGQGTRLTVV.